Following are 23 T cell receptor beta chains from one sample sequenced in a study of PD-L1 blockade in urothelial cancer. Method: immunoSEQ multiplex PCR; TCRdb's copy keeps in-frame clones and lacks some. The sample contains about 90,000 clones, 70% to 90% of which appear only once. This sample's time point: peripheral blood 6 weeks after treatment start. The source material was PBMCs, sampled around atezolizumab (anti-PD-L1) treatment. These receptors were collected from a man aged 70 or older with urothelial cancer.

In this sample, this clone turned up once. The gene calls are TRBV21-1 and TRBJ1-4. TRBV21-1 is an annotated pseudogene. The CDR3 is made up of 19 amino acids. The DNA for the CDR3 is TGTGCCAGCAACAACCATTTTGCGGGGCTCAATCATTTAAATGAAAAACTGTTTTTT. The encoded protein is CASNNHFAGLNHLNEKLFF.

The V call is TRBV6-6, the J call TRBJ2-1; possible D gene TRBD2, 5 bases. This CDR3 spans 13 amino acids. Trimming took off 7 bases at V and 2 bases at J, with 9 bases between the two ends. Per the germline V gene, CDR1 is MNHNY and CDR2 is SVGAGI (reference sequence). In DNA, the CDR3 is TGTGCCAGCAACGACTACCCCTACAATGAGCAGTTCTTC. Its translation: CASNDYPYNEQFF.

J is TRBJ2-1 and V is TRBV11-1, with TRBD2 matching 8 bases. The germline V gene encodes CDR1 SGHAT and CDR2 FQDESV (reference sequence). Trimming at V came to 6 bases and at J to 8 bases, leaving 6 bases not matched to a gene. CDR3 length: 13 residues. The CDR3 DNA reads TGTGCCAGCAGGCTCGGGAGGGCTTATGAGCAGTTCTTC. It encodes CASRLGRAYEQFF.

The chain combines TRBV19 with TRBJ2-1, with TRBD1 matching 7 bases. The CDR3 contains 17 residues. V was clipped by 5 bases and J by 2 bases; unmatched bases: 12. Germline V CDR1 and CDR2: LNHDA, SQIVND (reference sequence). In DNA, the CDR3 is TGTGCCAGTAGTTTTGCAGCAGGGGGAGAGACCTACAATGAGCAGTTCTTC. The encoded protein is CASSFAAGGETYNEQFF. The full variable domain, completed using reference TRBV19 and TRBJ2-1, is DGGITQSPKYLFRKEGQNVTLSCEQNLNHDAMYWYRQDPGQGLRLIYYSQIVNDFQKGDIAEGYSVSREKKESFPLTVTSAQKNPTAFYLCASSFAAGGETYNEQFFGPGTRLTVL.

CDR3 region: CASRRQGNYEQYF. The CDR3 DNA is TGTGCCAGCAGGCGTCAGGGGAACTACGAGCAGTACTTC. This chain connects TRBV5-6 to TRBJ2-7, with D possibly matching TRBD1 (6 bases). Germline V gene sequence: CDR1 SGHDT, CDR2 YYEEEE. V was pared by 5 bases and J by 3 bases, with 12 bases between. This CDR3 comprises 13 residues.

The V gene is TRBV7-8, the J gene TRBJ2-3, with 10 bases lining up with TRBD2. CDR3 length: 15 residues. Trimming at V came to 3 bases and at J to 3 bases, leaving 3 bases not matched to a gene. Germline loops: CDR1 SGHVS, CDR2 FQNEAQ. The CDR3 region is CASSFTSGETDTQYF. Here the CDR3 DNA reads TGTGCCAGCAGCTTCACTAGCGGGGAAACAGATACGCAGTATTTT. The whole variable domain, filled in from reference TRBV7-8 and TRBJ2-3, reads GAGVSQSPRYKVAKRGQDVALRCDPISGHVSLFWYQQALGQGPEFLTYFQNEAQLDKSGLPSDRFFAERPEGSVSTLKIQRTQQEDSAVYLCASSFTSGETDTQYFGPGTRLTVL.

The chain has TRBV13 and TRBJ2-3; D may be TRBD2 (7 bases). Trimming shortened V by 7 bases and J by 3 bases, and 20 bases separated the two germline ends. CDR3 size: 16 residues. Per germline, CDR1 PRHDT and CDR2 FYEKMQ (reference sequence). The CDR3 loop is CASIKRGRGGTDTQYF. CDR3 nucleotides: TGTGCCAGCATAAAAAGGGGCAGGGGAGGGACAGATACGCAGTATTTT.

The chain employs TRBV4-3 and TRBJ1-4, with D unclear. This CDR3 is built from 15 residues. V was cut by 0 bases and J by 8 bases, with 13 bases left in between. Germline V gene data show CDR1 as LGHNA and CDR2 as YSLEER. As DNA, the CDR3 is TGCGCCAGCAGCCAAGATCGGGGTTTTTGGGAAAAACTGTTTTTT. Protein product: CASSQDRGFWEKLFF.

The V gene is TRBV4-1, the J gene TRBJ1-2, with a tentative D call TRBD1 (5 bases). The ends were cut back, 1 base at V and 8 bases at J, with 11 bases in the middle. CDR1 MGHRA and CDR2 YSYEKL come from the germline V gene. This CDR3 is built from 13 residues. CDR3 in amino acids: CASSQGSGIGYTF. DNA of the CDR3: TGCGCCAGCAGCCAAGGGTCAGGGATCGGCTACACCTTC.

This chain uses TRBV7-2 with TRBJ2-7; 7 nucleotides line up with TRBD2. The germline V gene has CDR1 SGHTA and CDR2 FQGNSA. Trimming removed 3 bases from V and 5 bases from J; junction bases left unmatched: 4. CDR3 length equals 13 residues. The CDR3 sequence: CASSLRGNHEQYF. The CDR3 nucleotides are TGTGCCAGCAGCTTGCGGGGGAACCACGAGCAGTACTTC.

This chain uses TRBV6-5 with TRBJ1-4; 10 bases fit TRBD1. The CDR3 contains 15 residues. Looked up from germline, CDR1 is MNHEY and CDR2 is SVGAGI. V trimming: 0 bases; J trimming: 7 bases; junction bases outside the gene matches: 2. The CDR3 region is CASSYSGTGAEKLFF. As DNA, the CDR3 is TGTGCCAGCAGTTACTCGGGGACAGGGGCTGAAAAACTGTTTTTT.

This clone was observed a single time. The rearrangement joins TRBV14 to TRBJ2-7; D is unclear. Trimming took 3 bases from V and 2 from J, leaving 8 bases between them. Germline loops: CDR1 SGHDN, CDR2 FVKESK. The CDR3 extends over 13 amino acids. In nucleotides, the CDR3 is TGTGCCAGCAGCCATTTCTCGGCCTACGAGCAGTACTTC. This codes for CASSHFSAYEQYF.

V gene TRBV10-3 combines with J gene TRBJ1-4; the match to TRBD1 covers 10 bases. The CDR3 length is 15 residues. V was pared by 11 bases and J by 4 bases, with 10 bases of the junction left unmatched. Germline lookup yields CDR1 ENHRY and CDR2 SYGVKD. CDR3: CAPRGTGVDNEKLFF. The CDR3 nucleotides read TGTGCCCCCAGGGGGACAGGGGTGGATAATGAAAAACTGTTTTTT.

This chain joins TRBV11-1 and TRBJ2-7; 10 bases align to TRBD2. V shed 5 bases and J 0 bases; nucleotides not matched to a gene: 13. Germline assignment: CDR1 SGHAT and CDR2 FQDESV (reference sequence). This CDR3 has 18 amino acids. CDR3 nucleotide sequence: TGTGCCAGCAGCCGCACGGACCGGACTAGCGGCGCCTCCTACGAGCAGTACTTC. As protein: CASSRTDRTSGASYEQYF. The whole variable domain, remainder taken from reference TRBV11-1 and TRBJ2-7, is EAEVAQSPRYKITEKSQAVAFWCDPISGHATLYWYRQILGQGPELLVQFQDESVVDDSQLPKDRFSAERLKGVDSTLKIQPAELGDSAMYLCASSRTDRTSGASYEQYFGPGTRLTVT.

The CDR3 region is CASSNSGQGTDEQYF. The CDR3 nucleotides read TGTGCCAGCAGTAATTCGGGACAGGGTACTGACGAGCAGTACTTC. The chain has TRBV6-1 and TRBJ2-7; 9 bases fit TRBD1. The CDR3 has 15 residues. Germline CDR1 MNHNS, CDR2 SASEGT. V lost 5 bases, J lost 5 bases, and 10 bases stayed unmatched.

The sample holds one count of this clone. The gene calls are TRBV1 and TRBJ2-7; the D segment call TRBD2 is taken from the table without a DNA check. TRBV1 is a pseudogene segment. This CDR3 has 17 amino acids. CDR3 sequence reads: CTSSQIVSGGFSYEQYF. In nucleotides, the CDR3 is TGCACCAGCAGCCAAATAGTTAGCGGGGGATTCTCCTACGAGCAGTACTTC.

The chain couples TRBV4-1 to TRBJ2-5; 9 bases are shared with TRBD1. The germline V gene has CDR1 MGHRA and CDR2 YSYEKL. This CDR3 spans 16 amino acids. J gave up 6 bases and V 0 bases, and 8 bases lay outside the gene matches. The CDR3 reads CASSQEWTGDGQTQYF. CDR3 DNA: TGCGCCAGCAGCCAAGAGTGGACAGGGGATGGGCAGACCCAGTACTTC.

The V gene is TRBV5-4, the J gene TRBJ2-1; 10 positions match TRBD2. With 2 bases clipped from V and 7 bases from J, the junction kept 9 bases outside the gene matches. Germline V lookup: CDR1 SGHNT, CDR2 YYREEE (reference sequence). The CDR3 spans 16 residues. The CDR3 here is CASSFQAGGEYNEQFF. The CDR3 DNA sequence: TGTGCCAGCAGCTTCCAAGCGGGAGGGGAATATAATGAGCAGTTCTTC.

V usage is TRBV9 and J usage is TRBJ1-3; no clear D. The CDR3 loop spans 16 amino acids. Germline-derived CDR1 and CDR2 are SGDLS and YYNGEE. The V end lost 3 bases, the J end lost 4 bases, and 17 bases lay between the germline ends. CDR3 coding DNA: TGTGCCAGCAGCGCCGACTGGGGAGGCGCAGGAAACACCATATATTTT. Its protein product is CASSADWGGAGNTIYF.

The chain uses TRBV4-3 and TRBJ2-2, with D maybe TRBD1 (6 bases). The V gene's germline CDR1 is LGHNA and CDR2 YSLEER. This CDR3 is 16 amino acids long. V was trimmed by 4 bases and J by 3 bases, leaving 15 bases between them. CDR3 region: CASSRQTGMDTGELFF. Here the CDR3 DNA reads TGCGCCAGCAGCCGCCAAACAGGGATGGACACCGGGGAGCTGTTTTTT.

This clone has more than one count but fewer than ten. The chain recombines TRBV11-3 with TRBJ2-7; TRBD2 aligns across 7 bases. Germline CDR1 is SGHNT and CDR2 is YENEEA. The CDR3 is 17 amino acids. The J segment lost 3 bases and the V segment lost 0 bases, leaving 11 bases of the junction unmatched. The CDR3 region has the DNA TGTGCCAGCAGCTTAGATAGCGGGCTAACTTACGACTACGAGCAGTACTTC. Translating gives CASSLDSGLTYDYEQYF.

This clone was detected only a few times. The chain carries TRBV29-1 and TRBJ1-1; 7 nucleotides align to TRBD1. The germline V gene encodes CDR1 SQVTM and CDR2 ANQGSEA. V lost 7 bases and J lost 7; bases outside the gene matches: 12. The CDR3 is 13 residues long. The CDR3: CSALLQGYDEAFF. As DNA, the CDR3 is TGCAGCGCCTTGCTACAGGGGTACGATGAAGCTTTCTTT.

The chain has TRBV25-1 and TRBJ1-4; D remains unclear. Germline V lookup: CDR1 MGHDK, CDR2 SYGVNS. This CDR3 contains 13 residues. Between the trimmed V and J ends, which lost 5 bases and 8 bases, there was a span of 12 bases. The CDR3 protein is CASSTGSVEKLFF. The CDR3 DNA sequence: TGTGCCAGCAGTACCGGAAGCGTCGAAAAACTGTTTTTT.